These 24 T cell receptor beta chains came from one sample sequenced in a study of blood T cell repertoires in COVID-19 (dated by TCRdb to between 2020 and 2021). To prepare the library, the immunoSEQ multiplex PCR assay was applied. TCRdb holds this immuneACCESS table with in-frame rearrangements only. Some clones are missing; in checked studies, unresolved V genes explain under half, and the rest has no known cause. This sample comprises about 16,000 clones, 91% of them detected only once. Together, the top ten hold almost 4.5% of the sample. Sequenced sample: peripheral blood. Receptors were obtained from a man in his 60s with active COVID-19.

This chain uses TRBV5-1 with TRBJ1-3; 8 positions agree with TRBD1. In germline, CDR1 is SGHRS, CDR2 YFSETQ. The CDR3 spans 16 residues. V was clipped by 3 bases and J by 0 bases; unmatched bases: 5. The CDR3 DNA is TGCGCCAGCAGCTGGGACAGGACTAGCTCTGGAAACACCATATATTTT. Translating it yields CASSWDRTSSGNTIYF.

This clone was counted only a few times. V is TRBV10-2 and J is TRBJ2-5, with 8 nucleotides matching TRBD2. Germline CDR1 WSHSY, CDR2 SAAADI. This CDR3 has 16 residues. Unmatched junction bases numbered 10, after V lost 2 bases and J lost 5 bases. The CDR3 DNA follows: TGCGCCAGCAGTGAGGGTGTAACGGGGGGGTTGGAGACCCAGTACTTC. Translating it yields CASSEGVTGGLETQYF.

The rearrangement uses TRBV27 and TRBJ1-4; no clear D gene. The germline gives CDR1 MNHEY, CDR2 SMNVEV (reference sequence). The CDR3 runs 13 residues. Trimming shortened V by 7 bases and J by 0 bases, and 6 bases separated the two germline ends. The CDR3 DNA follows: TGTGCCAGCATGGGCGCAACTAATGAAAAACTGTTTTTT. Translating it yields CASMGATNEKLFF.

V is TRBV5-6 and J is TRBJ2-7; 9 nucleotides match TRBD1. Germline CDR1 SGHDT, CDR2 YYEEEE. The junction had 19 bases not matched to a gene; V was cut back by 5 bases and J by 1 base. This CDR3 region has 19 residues. The CDR3 sequence: CASSWLGQGISVGSYEQYV. CDR3 nucleotides: TGTGCCAGCAGTTGGCTGGGACAGGGTATATCGGTTGGGTCCTACGAGCAGTACGTC.

The chain uses TRBV5-8 and TRBJ1-5; tentatively, D is TRBD1 (5 bases). This CDR3 contains 15 residues. The germline V gene encodes CDR1 SGHTS and CDR2 YDEGEE. Deletions cut 5 bases from V and 2 bases from J, with 14 bases between. CDR3 in DNA: TGTGCCAGCAGTCCCACAGGTACTGGCAATCAGCCCCAGCATTTT. This sequence encodes CASSPTGTGNQPQHF.

The chain is built from TRBV29-1 and TRBJ1-1; D might be TRBD1 (6 bases). Trimming stripped 3 bases from V and 1 base from J, with 15 bases between. Germline lookup yields CDR1 SQVTM and CDR2 ANQGSEA. The CDR3 runs 15 residues. The CDR3 loop is CSVDRWGGKNTEAFF. The CDR3 nucleotides are TGCAGCGTTGATCGTTGGGGGGGCAAGAACACTGAAGCTTTCTTT.

The gene calls are TRBV6-1 and TRBJ2-7; TRBD1 matches at 10 bases. CDR1 and CDR2 from the germline V gene are MNHNS and SASEGT. V shed 4 bases and J 6 bases; nucleotides not matched to a gene: 15. The CDR3 runs 17 residues. CDR3 in amino acids: CASSVLWVGTGAFEQYF. The CDR3 DNA reads as TGTGCCAGCAGTGTCTTGTGGGTAGGGACAGGGGCCTTCGAGCAGTACTTC.

This rearrangement joins TRBV12-3 or TRBV12-4 to TRBJ1-1; D uncertain. V dropped 7 bases and J dropped 1 base, with 10 bases sitting between them. This CDR3 spans 13 amino acids. The CDR3 sequence is CASILHTNTEAFF. In DNA form, the CDR3 reads TGTGCCAGCATCTTACATACGAACACTGAAGCTTTCTTT.

This clone was counted a single time. The chain carries TRBV11-2 and TRBJ2-7; 7 nucleotides agree with TRBD2. Per germline, CDR1 SGHAT and CDR2 FQNNGV. Germline trimming cut 1 base from V and 3 bases from J; bases unmatched to any gene: 6. This CDR3 comprises 15 residues. CDR3 region: CASSLGAGDYYEQYV. CDR3 in DNA: TGTGCCAGCAGCTTAGGGGCGGGGGACTACTACGAGCAGTACGTC.

In nucleotides, the CDR3 is TGTGCCAGCAGCTTTGGACAGGGGAACTACGAGCAGTACTTC. Translated: CASSFGQGNYEQYF. The gene calls are TRBV11-3 and TRBJ2-7, with 9 bases lining up with TRBD1. Germline CDR1 and CDR2: SGHNT and YENEEA. V gave up 3 bases and J gave up 3 bases; unmatched junction bases: 3. CDR3 length equals 14 residues.

The CDR3 region is CASSLTNEQFF. The CDR3, as DNA: TGCGCCAGCAGCTTGACTAATGAGCAGTTCTTC. The rearrangement links TRBV5-1 to TRBJ2-1, with no clear D. The CDR3 is 11 amino acids. The germline gives CDR1 SGHRS, CDR2 YFSETQ. The V gene lost 1 base and the J gene lost 7 bases, with 3 bases spanning the gap.

This rearrangement joins TRBV4-1 to TRBJ2-3; D gene uncertain. CDR3 size: 17 residues. Germline values: CDR1 MGHRA, CDR2 YSYEKL. The V gene lost 0 bases and the J gene lost 1 base, with 14 bases spanning the gap. The CDR3 spells CASSQDKSGPRTDTQYF. The CDR3 DNA is TGCGCCAGCAGCCAAGATAAGTCGGGTCCTCGCACAGATACGCAGTATTTT.

This clone was observed a single time. This sequence joins TRBV6-5 and TRBJ2-7; a weak D match, TRBD2 (6 bases). CDR1 MNHEY and CDR2 SVGAGI come from the germline V gene. V lost 0 bases and J 9 bases, leaving 12 bases between the germline ends. The CDR3 length is 13 residues. DNA of the CDR3: TGTGCCAGCAGTTACTCGCCGTCCGGGGGGCAGTACGTC. This encodes CASSYSPSGGQYV.

This rearrangement joins TRBV9 to TRBJ2-1, with D possibly matching TRBD1 (6 bases). CDR3 size: 14 residues. Germline V gives CDR1 SGDLS, CDR2 YYNGEE. V dropped 3 bases and J dropped 8 bases, with 15 bases sitting between them. CDR3 DNA sequence: TGTGCCAGCAGCGAGGGAATACAGGGTGATGAGCAGTTCTTC. Translation gives CASSEGIQGDEQFF.

J is TRBJ1-3 and V is TRBV4-1; tentative D call: TRBD1 (5 bases). Germline CDR1 and CDR2: MGHRA and YSYEKL. V was cut by 1 base and J by 1 base, with 8 bases left in between. The CDR3 has 15 amino acids. The DNA for the CDR3 is TGCGCCAGCAGCCAAGTGGGGGGTTCTGGAAACACCATATATTTT. Translation: CASSQVGGSGNTIYF.

V is TRBV19 and J is TRBJ1-5, with TRBD1 matching over 7 bases. Germline trimming cut 3 bases from V and 3 bases from J; bases unmatched to any gene: 5. CDR1 and CDR2 (germline): LNHDA, SQIVND (reference sequence). CDR3 size: 15 residues. CDR3 in DNA: TGTGCCAGTAGTATTTGGGGACAGTACAATCAGCCCCAGCATTTT. Protein sequence: CASSIWGQYNQPQHF.

The chain employs TRBV5-1 and TRBJ1-4; 12 nucleotides line up with TRBD1. V shed 4 bases and J 3 bases; nucleotides not matched to a gene: 7. The CDR3 is 17 amino acids. Germline V lookup: CDR1 SGHRS, CDR2 YFSETQ. CDR3 sequence (DNA): TGCGCCAGCAGCCCCGGGACAGGGGGCAGTCCTAATGAAAAACTGTTTTTT. Protein: CASSPGTGGSPNEKLFF.

This chain links TRBV5-1 with TRBJ2-1, with 12 bases lining up with TRBD2. This CDR3 is built from 15 residues. V lost 2 bases, J lost 10 bases, and 7 bases stayed unmatched. Germline loops: CDR1 SGHRS, CDR2 YFSETQ. Here the CDR3 DNA reads TGCGCCAGCAGCTTTGCGACTAGCGGGGGCGTCGAGCAGTTCTTC. Translation: CASSFATSGGVEQFF.

The V call is TRBV19, the J call TRBJ2-3, with 8 bases that match TRBD1. The germline CDR1 and CDR2 sequences are LNHDA and SQIVND (reference sequence). The J segment lost 4 bases and the V segment lost 4 bases, leaving 1 base of the junction unmatched. This CDR3 comprises 13 residues. The CDR3 sequence: CASSKQGADTQYF. In nucleotides, the CDR3 is TGTGCCAGTAGTAAACAGGGGGCAGATACGCAGTATTTT.

CDR3 region: CASSQQGNTEAFF. The CDR3 coding sequence is TGTGCCAGCAGTCAACAGGGGAACACTGAAGCTTTCTTT. The chain carries TRBV12-3 or TRBV12-4 and TRBJ1-1; TRBD1 is a possible D gene (6 bases). V lost 5 bases and J lost 1, with 8 bases in between. The CDR3 is 13 residues long.

This clone occurred a few times. V is TRBV2 and J is TRBJ1-2, with D perhaps matching TRBD1 (6 bases). V was trimmed by 3 bases and J by 3 bases, leaving 8 bases between them. Germline V gives CDR1 SNHLY, CDR2 FYNNEI. The length of the CDR3 is 13 residues. The CDR3 loop reads CASSEQGYYGYTF. As DNA, the CDR3 is TGTGCCAGCAGTGAGCAGGGGTACTATGGCTACACCTTC.

For the CDR3, the DNA is TGTGCCAGCTCAGTCGGCGGGACGAGGAATGAGCAGTTCTTC. This translates into CASSVGGTRNEQFF. V usage is TRBV18 and J usage is TRBJ2-1; D might be TRBD2 (6 bases). Germline CDR1 and CDR2: KGHSH and LQKENI. Trimming stripped 5 bases from V and 7 bases from J, with 15 bases between. The CDR3 runs 14 residues.

This chain joins TRBV27 and TRBJ2-5; D may be TRBD2 (5 bases). Germline CDR1 MNHEY, CDR2 SMNVEV (reference sequence). The ends were cut back, 6 bases at V and 5 bases at J, with 16 bases in the middle. The CDR3 spans 14 residues. CDR3 nucleotides: TGTGCCAGCAGCCCGGCCCGGCGGAGGGAGACCCAGTACTTC. Translated, it gives CASSPARRRETQYF.

V and J are TRBV7-9 and TRBJ2-3; 7 nucleotides agree with TRBD1. J lost 3 bases, V lost 1 base, and 1 base had no gene match. CDR1 is SEHNR and CDR2 is FQNEAQ in the germline V gene (reference sequence). The CDR3 contains 14 residues. This chain's CDR3 is CASSLEGQTDTQYF. In DNA, the CDR3 is TGTGCCAGCAGCTTAGAGGGACAGACAGATACGCAGTATTTT.